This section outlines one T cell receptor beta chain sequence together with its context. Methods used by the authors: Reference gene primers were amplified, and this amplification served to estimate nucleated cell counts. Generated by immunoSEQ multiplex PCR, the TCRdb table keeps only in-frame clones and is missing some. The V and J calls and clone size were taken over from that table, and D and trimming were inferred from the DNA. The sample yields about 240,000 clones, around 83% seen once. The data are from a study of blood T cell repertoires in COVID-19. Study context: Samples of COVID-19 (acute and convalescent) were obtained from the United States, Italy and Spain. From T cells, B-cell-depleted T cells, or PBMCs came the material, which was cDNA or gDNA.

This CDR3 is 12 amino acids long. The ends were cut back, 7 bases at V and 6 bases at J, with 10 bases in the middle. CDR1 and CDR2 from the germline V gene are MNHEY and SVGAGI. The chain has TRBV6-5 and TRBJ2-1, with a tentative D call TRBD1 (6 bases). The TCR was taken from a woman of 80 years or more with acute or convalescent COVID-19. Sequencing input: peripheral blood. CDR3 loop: CASTRQVNEQFF. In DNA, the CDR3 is TGTGCCAGCACCCGACAGGTCAATGAGCAGTTCTTC.